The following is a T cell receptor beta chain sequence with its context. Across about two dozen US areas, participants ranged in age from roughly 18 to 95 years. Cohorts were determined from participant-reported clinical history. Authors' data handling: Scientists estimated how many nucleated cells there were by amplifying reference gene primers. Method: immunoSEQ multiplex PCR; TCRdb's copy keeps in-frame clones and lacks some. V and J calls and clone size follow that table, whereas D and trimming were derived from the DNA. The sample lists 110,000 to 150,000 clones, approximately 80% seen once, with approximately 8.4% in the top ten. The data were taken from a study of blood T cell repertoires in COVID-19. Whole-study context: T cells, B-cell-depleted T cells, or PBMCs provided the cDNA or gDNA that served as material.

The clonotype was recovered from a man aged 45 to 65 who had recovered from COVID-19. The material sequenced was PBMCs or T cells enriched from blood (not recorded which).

CDR3 in amino acids: CASSLGTETRQQYF. In DNA, the CDR3 is TGTGCCAGCAGTTTAGGGACAGAGACACGGCAGCAGTACTTC. This sequence joins TRBV28 and TRBJ2-7; TRBD1 matches at 7 bases. V shed 2 bases and J 8 bases; nucleotides not matched to a gene: 9. This CDR3 is 14 amino acids long. Germline CDR1 reads MDHEN; CDR2 reads SYDVKM.